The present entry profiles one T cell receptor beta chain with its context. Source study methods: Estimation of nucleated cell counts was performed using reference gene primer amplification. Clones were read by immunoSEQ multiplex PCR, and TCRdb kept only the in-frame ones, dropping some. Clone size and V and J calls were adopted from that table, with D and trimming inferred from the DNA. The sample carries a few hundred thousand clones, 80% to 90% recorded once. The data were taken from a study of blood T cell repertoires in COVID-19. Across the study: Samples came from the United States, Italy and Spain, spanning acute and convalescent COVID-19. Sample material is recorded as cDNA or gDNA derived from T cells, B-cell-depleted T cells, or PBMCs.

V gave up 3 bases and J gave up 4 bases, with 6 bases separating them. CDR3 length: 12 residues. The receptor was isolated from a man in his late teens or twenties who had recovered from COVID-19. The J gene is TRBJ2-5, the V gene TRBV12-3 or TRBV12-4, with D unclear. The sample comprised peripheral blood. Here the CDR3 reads CASSFSGETQYF. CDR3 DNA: TGTGCCAGCAGTTTTTCCGGAGAGACCCAGTACTTC.